The 22 T cell receptor beta chains reported below all come from one sample, sequenced in a study of shared clonotypes between healthy human individuals. Method: immunoSEQ multiplex PCR; TCRdb's copy keeps in-frame clones and lacks some. This sample has around 350,000 clones; 73% occur once, and the top ten carry 8.5% to 12%. The sequencing input was memory CD4+ T cells sorted from blood. Noted subset: CD45RA-negative fraction. The source of these receptors is a young man in good health.

This clone showed up just once. The J gene is TRBJ2-1, the V gene TRBV10-1; the match to TRBD2 covers 7 bases. The CDR3 consists of 13 residues. With 6 bases clipped from V and 9 bases from J, the junction kept 8 bases outside the gene matches. In germline, CDR1 is WNHNN, CDR2 SYGVQD (reference sequence). In DNA form, the CDR3 reads TGCGCCAGCAGCCGGGGGGTGGCTAGTGAGCAGTTCTTC. The encoded protein is CASSRGVASEQFF.

This clone was seen only a few times. The rearrangement links TRBV18 to TRBJ2-2, with D perhaps matching TRBD1 (5 bases). V shed 3 bases and J shed 1 base, with 12 bases lying between them. The CDR3 consists of 16 residues. Per germline, CDR1 KGHSH and CDR2 LQKENI. DNA for the CDR3: TGTGCCAGCTCACCTGAAGGGGCAGGGAACACCGGGGAGCTGTTTTTT. Translated, it gives CASSPEGAGNTGELFF.

CDR3 bases: TGTGCCAGCACCCCGCCGCCCTTAGCGGGAGGGCCACGGGAGACCCAGTACTTC. This encodes CASTPPPLAGGPRETQYF. The chain employs TRBV21-1 and TRBJ2-5; the DNA was not used to check the table's D call, TRBD2. TRBV21-1 is noted as a pseudogene. The CDR3 loop spans 18 amino acids.

This clone was seen only a few times. The same CDR3 is also encoded by other DNA sequences in this sample. The rearrangement uses TRBV28 and TRBJ1-5; D is unclear. Per germline, CDR1 MDHEN and CDR2 SYDVKM. The V and J ends lost 5 bases and 6 bases respectively, with 8 bases between them. The CDR3 has 12 amino acids. The CDR3 sequence: CASSLPVQPQHF. The CDR3 DNA reads TGTGCCAGCAGTCTCCCTGTTCAGCCCCAGCATTTT.

The chain joins TRBV10-1 to TRBJ2-7; D perhaps matches TRBD2 (6 bases). The germline gives CDR1 WNHNN, CDR2 SYGVQD (reference sequence). CDR3 size: 13 residues. V lost 10 bases, J lost 3 bases, and 16 bases lay in between. CDR3 bases: TGCGCCACCCAAACGGGGGACTTCTACGAGCAGTACTTC. Its translation: CATQTGDFYEQYF.

The chain is built from TRBV11-2 and TRBJ2-7; no clear D. The germline V and J ends were trimmed by 3 bases and 7 bases, with 10 bases remaining between them. Germline V gives CDR1 SGHAT, CDR2 FQNNGV. The CDR3 is made up of 12 amino acids. As DNA, the CDR3 is TGTGCCAGCAGCTTGCCACGGCTGGAGCAGTACTTC. Its protein product is CASSLPRLEQYF.

Details on this clone: This likely came from a read error, as a far larger clone is one base away. The chain couples TRBV6-6 to TRBJ2-7; 9 nucleotides agree with TRBD1. CDR3 length: 14 amino acids. Germline loops: CDR1 MNHNY, CDR2 SVGAGI (reference sequence). CDR3 region: CASSRDRATYGQYF. The DNA of the CDR3 is TGTGCCAGCAGTCGGGACAGGGCAACCTACGGGCAGTACTTC.

The chain links TRBV5-1 to TRBJ1-1; D not resolved. The CDR3 consists of 16 residues. CDR1 is SGHRS and CDR2 is YFSETQ in the germline V gene. V lost 0 bases and J lost 0, with 12 bases in between. The CDR3 protein is CASSLGQEFMNTEAFF. The CDR3 coding sequence is TGCGCCAGCAGCTTGGGGCAGGAATTCATGAACACTGAAGCTTTCTTT.

V is TRBV27 and J is TRBJ2-7; D might be TRBD2 (5 bases). V was shortened by 9 bases and J by 2 bases, with 14 bases between the two germline ends. The CDR3 extends over 13 amino acids. Germline lookup yields CDR1 MNHEY and CDR2 SMNVEV (reference sequence). The CDR3 nucleotides are TGTGCCAGTTTGCGGGCAGGCGCCTACGAGCAGTACTTC. Translated: CASLRAGAYEQYF.

The V and J genes are TRBV6-1 and TRBJ2-7; no reliable D call. The CDR3 contains 12 residues. V was shortened by 8 bases and J by 4 bases, with 12 bases between the two germline ends. Germline assignment: CDR1 MNHNS and CDR2 SASEGT. CDR3 loop: CASGARRYEQYF. The CDR3 region has the DNA TGTGCCAGCGGCGCGCGTAGATACGAGCAGTACTTC.

V is TRBV5-6 and J is TRBJ1-5; unclear D gene. V lost 3 bases and J lost 2, with 21 bases in between. From germline, CDR1 is SGHDT and CDR2 YYEEEE. The CDR3 contains 18 residues. Here the CDR3 reads CASSSSQRWGRGNQPQHF. The CDR3 coding sequence is TGTGCCAGCAGCTCGTCTCAGAGGTGGGGTCGGGGCAATCAGCCCCAGCATTTT.

In this sample, this clone turned up a few times. J is TRBJ1-1 and V is TRBV19; 7 positions match TRBD1. The length of the CDR3 is 11 residues. After removal of 7 bases from V and 7 bases from J, the junction contained 3 bases not matched to a gene. Germline V gives CDR1 LNHDA, CDR2 SQIVND (reference sequence). CDR3 in amino acids: CASKGQIEAFF. DNA for the CDR3: TGTGCCAGTAAGGGACAGATTGAAGCTTTCTTT.

The chain links TRBV7-2 to TRBJ2-4; no clear D. The CDR3 has 14 residues. Germline V gene data show CDR1 as SGHTA and CDR2 as FQGNSA. Trimming took off 5 bases at V and 7 bases at J, with 15 bases between the two ends. The CDR3 sequence: CASSRLFQSNIQYF. In DNA form, the CDR3 reads TGTGCCAGCAGCCGATTGTTTCAGTCTAACATTCAGTACTTC.

This clone was observed a few times. CDR3: CATSRDQFEGNTIYF. The CDR3 DNA reads TGTGCCACCAGCAGAGATCAGTTTGAGGGAAACACCATATATTTT. The chain recombines TRBV15 with TRBJ1-3; no firm D call. Trimming took off 0 bases at V and 4 bases at J, with 10 bases between the two ends. Germline V gene sequence: CDR1 LNHNV, CDR2 YYDKDF (reference sequence). This CDR3 contains 15 residues.

The chain has TRBV5-1 and TRBJ1-5, with TRBD1 as a possible D gene (5 bases). The V end was cut by 2 bases, the J end by 4 bases, with 13 bases between. Germline lookup yields CDR1 SGHRS and CDR2 YFSETQ. There are 15 residues in the CDR3. The CDR3 bases are TGCGCCAGCAGCTTTACCGGGACTCTGAATCAGCCCCAGCATTTT. Translation: CASSFTGTLNQPQHF.

This clone was recorded a few times. The chain links TRBV5-6 to TRBJ2-1; D tentatively reads TRBD1 or TRBD2 (5 bases each). The CDR3 sequence is 13 residues long. Trimming took off 4 bases at V and 13 bases at J, with 18 bases between the two ends. Germline loops: CDR1 SGHDT, CDR2 YYEEEE. CDR3 in DNA: TGTGCCAGCAGCCGGTCCCGGGACGATTTCCAGTTCTTC. It codes for CASSRSRDDFQFF. Looking up the rest from reference TRBV5-6 and TRBJ2-1 gives the full variable domain: DAGVTQSPTHLIKTRGQQVTLRCSPKSGHDTVSWYQQALGQGPQFIFQYYEEEERQRGNFPDRFSGHQFPNYSSELNVNALLLGDSALYLCASSRSRDDFQFFGPGTRLTVL.

On this clone itself: Other DNA sequences in the sample encode the same CDR3. The gene calls are TRBV9 and TRBJ2-2, with D possibly being TRBD1 or TRBD2 (5 bases each). Looked up from germline, CDR1 is SGDLS and CDR2 is YYNGEE. The CDR3 extends over 13 amino acids. Trimming left V 0 bases short and J 5 bases short, with 5 bases between. The CDR3, as DNA: TGTGCCAGCAGCGTAGGGGGGACCGGGGAGCTGTTTTTT. This gives the protein CASSVGGTGELFF. The full variable domain, completed using reference TRBV9 and TRBJ2-2, is DSGVTQTPKHLITATGQRVTLRCSPRSGDLSVYWYQQSLDQGLQFLIQYYNGEERAKGNILERFSAQQFPDLHSELNLSSLELGDSALYFCASSVGGTGELFFGEGSRLTVL.

The rearrangement uses TRBV18 and TRBJ1-4, with TRBD1 as a possible D gene (5 bases). The germline V gene encodes CDR1 KGHSH and CDR2 LQKENI. The CDR3 runs to 14 residues. V lost 2 bases, J lost 6 bases, and 10 bases lay in between. CDR3 sequence: CASSPGGSDEKLFF. The DNA of the CDR3 is TGTGCCAGCTCACCAGGGGGGAGTGATGAAAAACTGTTTTTT. The entire variable domain, with the rest obtained from reference TRBV18 and TRBJ1-4, is as follows: NAGVMQNPRHLVRRRGQEARLRCSPMKGHSHVYWYRQLPEEGLKFMVYLQKENIIDESGMPKERFSAEFPKEGPSILRIQQVVRGDSAAYFCASSPGGSDEKLFFGSGTQLSVL.

The rearrangement links TRBV28 to TRBJ1-1; 9 bases match TRBD1. In germline, CDR1 is MDHEN, CDR2 SYDVKM. The CDR3 runs to 14 residues. Trimming took 5 bases from V and 0 from J; bases not matched to a gene: 1. For the CDR3, the DNA is TGTGCCAGCAGTGGGACAGGGTTGAACACTGAAGCTTTCTTT. This translates into CASSGTGLNTEAFF.

This chain connects TRBV7-2 to TRBJ2-5; 8 bases agree with TRBD1. The germline gives CDR1 SGHTA, CDR2 FQGNSA. This CDR3 is 15 amino acids long. Trimming removed 5 bases from V and 3 bases from J; junction bases left unmatched: 8. The CDR3 DNA sequence: TGTGCCAGCAGCATTGGGACAGGCGCGGAAGAGACCCAGTACTTC. Translating it yields CASSIGTGAEETQYF.

J is TRBJ2-7 and V is TRBV6-5; 11 bases align to TRBD2. This CDR3 is 15 amino acids long. The junction had 10 bases not matched to a gene; V was cut back by 6 bases and J by 6 bases. Germline CDR1 and CDR2: MNHEY and SVGAGI. DNA for the CDR3: TGTGCCAGCAGCCCGACTAGCGGGATGCGGGGCGAGCAGTACTTC. It is translated as CASSPTSGMRGEQYF.

This clone is a singleton in its sample. A read error may account for a junction end that differs from germline. The rearrangement joins TRBV29-1 to TRBJ2-7, with 7 bases fitting TRBD1. CDR1 and CDR2 (germline): SQVTM, ANQGSEA. This CDR3 comprises 8 residues. CDR3 protein: CSVDEGAF. The CDR3 coding sequence is TGCAGCGTTGATGAGGGGGCTTTC.